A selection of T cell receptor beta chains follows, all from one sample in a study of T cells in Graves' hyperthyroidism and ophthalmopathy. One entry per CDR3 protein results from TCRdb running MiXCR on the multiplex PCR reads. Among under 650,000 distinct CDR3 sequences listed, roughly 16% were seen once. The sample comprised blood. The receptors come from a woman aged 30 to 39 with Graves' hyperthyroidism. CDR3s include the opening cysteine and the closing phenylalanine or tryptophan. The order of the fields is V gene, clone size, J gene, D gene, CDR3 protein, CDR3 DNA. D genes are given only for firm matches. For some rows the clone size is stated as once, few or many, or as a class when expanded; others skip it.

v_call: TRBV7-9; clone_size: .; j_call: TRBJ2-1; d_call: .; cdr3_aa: CASSSNQLRIEQFF; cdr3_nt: TGTGCCAGCAGCTCGAATCAACTAAGGATTGAGCAGTTCTTC
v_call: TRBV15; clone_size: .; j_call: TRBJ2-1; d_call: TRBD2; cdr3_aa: CATSRGASGRYNEQFF; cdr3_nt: TGTGCCACCAGCAGAGGAGCTAGCGGGAGGTACAATGAGCAGTTCTTC
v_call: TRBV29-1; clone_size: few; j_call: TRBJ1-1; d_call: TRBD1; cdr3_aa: CSVAGRGHTEAFF; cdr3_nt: TGCAGCGTTGCCGGCAGGGGGCACACTGAAGCTTTCTTT
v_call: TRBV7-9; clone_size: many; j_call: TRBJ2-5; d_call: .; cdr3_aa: CASSDRGGQETQYF; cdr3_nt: TGTGCCAGCAGCGATAGGGGGGGGCAAGAGACCCAGTACTTC
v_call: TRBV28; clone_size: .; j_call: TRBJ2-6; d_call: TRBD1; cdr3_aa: CASMYRGAGANVLTF; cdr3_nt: TGTGCCAGCATGTACAGGGGGGCTGGGGCCAACGTCCTGACTTTC
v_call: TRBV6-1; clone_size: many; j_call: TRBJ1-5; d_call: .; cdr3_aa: CASNPGRGNQPQHF; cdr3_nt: TGTGCCAGCAACCCCGGACGGGGCAATCAGCCCCAGCATTTT
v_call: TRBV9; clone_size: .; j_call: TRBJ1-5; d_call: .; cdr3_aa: CASSSGRVNSSPQHF; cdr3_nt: TGTGCCAGCAGCTCAGGCAGGGTCAATTCTTCGCCCCAGCATTTT
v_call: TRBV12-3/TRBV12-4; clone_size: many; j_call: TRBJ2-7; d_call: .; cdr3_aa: CASSSGSSPDEQYF; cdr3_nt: TGTGCCAGCAGTTCCGGGTCTAGCCCCGACGAGCAGTACTTC
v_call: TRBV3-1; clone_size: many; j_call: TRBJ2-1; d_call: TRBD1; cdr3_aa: CASSQGPGQFKYNEQFF; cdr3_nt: TGTGCCAGCAGCCAGGGTCCGGGACAGTTTAAATACAATGAGCAGTTCTTC
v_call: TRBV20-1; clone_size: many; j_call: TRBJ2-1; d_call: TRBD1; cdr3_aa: CSARTGGTYNEQFF; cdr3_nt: TGCAGTGCGCGGACAGGGGGAACTTACAATGAGCAGTTCTTC
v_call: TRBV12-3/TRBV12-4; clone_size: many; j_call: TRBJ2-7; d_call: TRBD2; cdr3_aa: CASTPGGDEQYF; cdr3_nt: TGTGCCAGCACCCCGGGAGGGGACGAGCAGTACTTC
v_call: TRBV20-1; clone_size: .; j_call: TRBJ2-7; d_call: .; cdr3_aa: CSASRQEPSYEQYF; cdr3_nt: TGCAGTGCTAGTCGGCAGGAGCCCTCCTACGAGCAGTACTTC
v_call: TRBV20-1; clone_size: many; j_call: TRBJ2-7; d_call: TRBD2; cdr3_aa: CSVAGDLREQYF; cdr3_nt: TGCAGTGTTGCGGGAGATTTGAGAGAGCAGTACTTC
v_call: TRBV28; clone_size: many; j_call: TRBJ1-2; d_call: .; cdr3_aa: CASSFGGEVDGYTF; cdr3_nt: TGTGCCAGCAGTTTCGGTGGGGAGGTGGATGGCTACACCTTC
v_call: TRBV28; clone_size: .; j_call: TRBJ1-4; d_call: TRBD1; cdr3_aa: CASGDRRYEKLFF; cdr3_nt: TGTGCCAGCGGGGACAGGCGTTATGAAAAACTGTTTTTT
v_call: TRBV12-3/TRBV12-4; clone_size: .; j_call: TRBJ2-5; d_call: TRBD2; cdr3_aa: CASTLLTSGNQKETQYF; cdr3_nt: TGTGCCAGCACCCTACTGACTAGCGGAAACCAAAAAGAGACCCAGTACTTC
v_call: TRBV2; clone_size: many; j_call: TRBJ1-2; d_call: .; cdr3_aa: CASTQRFSSYINYGYTF; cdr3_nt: TGTGCCAGCACTCAACGGTTCAGCTCCTACATTAACTATGGCTACACCTTC
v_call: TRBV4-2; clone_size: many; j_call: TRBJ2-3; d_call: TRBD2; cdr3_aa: CASSQDLAGSTDTQYF; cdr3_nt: TGTGCCAGCAGCCAAGACCTAGCGGGTAGCACAGATACGCAGTATTTT
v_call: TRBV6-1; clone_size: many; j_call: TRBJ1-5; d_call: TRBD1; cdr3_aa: CASSGDDRVYSNQPQHF; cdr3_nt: TGTGCCAGCAGTGGCGACGACAGGGTCTATAGCAATCAGCCCCAGCATTTT
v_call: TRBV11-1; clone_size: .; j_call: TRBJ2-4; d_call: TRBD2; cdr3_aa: CASSQPRGGRLSKNIQYF; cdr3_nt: TGTGCCAGCAGCCAACCTCGGGGGGGCCGGTTATCCAAAAACATTCAGTACTTC
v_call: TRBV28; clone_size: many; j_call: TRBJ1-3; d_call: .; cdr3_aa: CASSSRRNTIYF; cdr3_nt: TGTGCCAGCAGTTCAAGAAGAAACACCATATATTTT
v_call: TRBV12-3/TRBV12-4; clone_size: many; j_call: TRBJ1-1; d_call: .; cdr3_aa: CASSSVRAANMNTEAFF; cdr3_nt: TGTGCCAGCAGTTCCGTTCGGGCAGCTAACATGAACACTGAAGCTTTCTTT
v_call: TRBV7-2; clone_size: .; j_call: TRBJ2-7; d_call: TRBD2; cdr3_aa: CASSFPGAAGPYEQYF; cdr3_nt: TGTGCCAGCAGCTTTCCCGGGGCAGCGGGACCCTACGAGCAGTACTTC
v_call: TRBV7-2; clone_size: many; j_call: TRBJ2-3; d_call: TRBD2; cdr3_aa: CASSRTGGGDTQYF; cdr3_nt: TGTGCCAGCAGCCGTACGGGAGGGGGGGATACGCAGTATTTT
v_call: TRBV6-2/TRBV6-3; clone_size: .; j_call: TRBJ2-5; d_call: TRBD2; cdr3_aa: CASGTSGAETQYF; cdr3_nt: TGTGCCAGCGGGACTAGCGGGGCTGAGACCCAGTACTTC
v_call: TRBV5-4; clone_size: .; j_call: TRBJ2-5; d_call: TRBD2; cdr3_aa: CASSEREGLWETQYF; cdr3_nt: TGTGCCAGCAGCGAGCGGGAGGGCCTTTGGGAGACCCAGTACTTC
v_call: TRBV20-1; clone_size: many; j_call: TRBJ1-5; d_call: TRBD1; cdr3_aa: CSGWSGQGRDQPQHF; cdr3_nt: TGCAGTGGTTGGTCGGGACAGGGTCGAGATCAGCCCCAGCATTTT